Listed below are T cell receptor beta chains from one sample, sequenced in a study of prognosis after radiotherapy for stage I lung cancer. MiXCR, run by TCRdb on the multiplex PCR reads, gives a single entry per CDR3 protein. The sample lists under 20,000 distinct CDR3 sequences, around 55% occurring once. This specimen consisted of PBMCs, obtained before or after stereotactic body radiation therapy (not recorded which). Receptor source: a donor over 45 with non-small cell lung cancer. Each CDR3 is given with its conserved first and last residue. A D gene is named only where the DNA matches it firmly. Rows may omit the clone size; those that give it use once, few, many or a size class.

D: NA
size: NA
J: TRBJ2-7
V: TRBV2
CDR3: CASSEGRDRSYEQYF

D: NA
size: many
J: TRBJ2-5
V: TRBV20-1
CDR3: CSATGASETQYF

D: NA
size: few
J: TRBJ2-1
V: TRBV28
CDR3: CASSLAEEADEQFF

D: NA
size: NA
J: TRBJ2-6
V: TRBV2
CDR3: CASSDVMLSGANVLTF

D: NA
size: many
J: TRBJ1-1
V: TRBV28
CDR3: CASSFRSNTEAFF

D: TRBD1
size: NA
J: TRBJ1-3
V: TRBV11-2
CDR3: CANSLDSPTGAGNTIYF

D: NA
size: many
J: TRBJ1-5
V: TRBV28
CDR3: CASVEAHNQPQHF

D: TRBD1
size: medium-sized
J: TRBJ1-2
V: TRBV6-5
CDR3: CASSYSSRGRGDAGYTF

D: NA
size: NA
J: TRBJ2-7
V: TRBV2
CDR3: CAGDPAGVYEQYF

D: TRBD2
size: NA
J: TRBJ2-7
V: TRBV12-3/TRBV12-4
CDR3: CASTYQVAGGYEQYF

D: TRBD2
size: once
J: TRBJ2-3
V: TRBV7-9
CDR3: CASSLWTSGSLGYTQYF

D: NA
size: NA
J: TRBJ2-7
V: TRBV7-2
CDR3: CASSLAQNEQYF

D: TRBD1
size: NA
J: TRBJ1-2
V: TRBV4-2
CDR3: CASSQGTDSNYGYTF

D: TRBD1
size: many
J: TRBJ1-5
V: TRBV15
CDR3: CATSRDRSNPGQGLNQPQHF

D: NA
size: NA
J: TRBJ2-7
V: TRBV5-1
CDR3: CASSKGGWRQNEQYF

D: NA
size: many
J: TRBJ2-6
V: TRBV2
CDR3: CASSSGVLTF

D: TRBD1
size: NA
J: TRBJ2-7
V: TRBV20-1
CDR3: CSASIWTGFNEQYF

D: NA
size: NA
J: TRBJ2-1
V: TRBV7-9
CDR3: CASSSRDNEQFF